This T cell receptor beta chain appears in the sequencing data of a study of T cell responses to AZD1222 COVID-19 vaccine. The assay was immunoSEQ multiplex PCR, and TCRdb's table has in-frame clones only and misses some. The sample lists 150,000 to 160,000 clones, about 86% occurring once. The CDR3 loop spans 15 amino acids. Germline assignment: CDR1 KGHDR and CDR2 SFDVKD. V was clipped by 6 bases and J by 6 bases, with 19 bases between them. The sequence derives from an adult in good health. The chain uses TRBV24-1 and TRBJ1-2; D unresolved. Sample: peripheral blood, taken on day 0 of MenACWY control vaccination. CDR3 coding DNA: TGTGCCACCAGTCGGCAGGATCAAAGTAGTGATGGCTACACCTTC. Translated, it gives CATSRQDQSSDGYTF.